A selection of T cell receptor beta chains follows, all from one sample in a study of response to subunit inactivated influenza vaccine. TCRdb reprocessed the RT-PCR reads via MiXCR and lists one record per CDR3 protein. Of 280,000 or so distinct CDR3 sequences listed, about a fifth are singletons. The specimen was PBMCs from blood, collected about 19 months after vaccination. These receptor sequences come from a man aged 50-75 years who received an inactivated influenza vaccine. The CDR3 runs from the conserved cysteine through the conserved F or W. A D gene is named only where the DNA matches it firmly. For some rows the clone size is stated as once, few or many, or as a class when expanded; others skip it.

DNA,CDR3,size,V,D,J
TGTGCCAGCAGTGAGGGGACAGGGGCCCTTATCTATGGCTACACCTTC,CASSEGTGALIYGYTF,.,TRBV2,TRBD1,TRBJ1-2
TGTGCCATCAGAGAAGAGGGTGGGACCTACAATGAGCAGTTCTTC,CAIREEGGTYNEQFF,.,TRBV10-3,.,TRBJ2-1
TGTGCCAGCAGTGAAGTCTTGGGGGAGACCCAGTACTTC,CASSEVLGETQYF,.,TRBV2,.,TRBJ2-5
TGTGCCAGCAGTTACTCGTCCGGGATTGACTATGGCTACACCTTC,CASSYSSGIDYGYTF,few,TRBV6-5,.,TRBJ1-2
TGTGCCAGCACAACAACAGGGCTCAATCAGCCCCAGCATTTT,CASTTTGLNQPQHF,.,TRBV12-3/TRBV12-4,.,TRBJ1-5
TGCGCCAGCAGCCATCTAAGTCGGCAGAAACTTACTAACTATGGCTACACCTTC,CASSHLSRQKLTNYGYTF,many,TRBV4-1,.,TRBJ1-2
TGTGCCAGCAGCCCAAGAGATACGCAGTATTTT,CASSPRDTQYF,many,TRBV7-9,.,TRBJ2-3
TGTGCCAGCAGCCTACTTACCGGGACTAGCGGGGTTCTGGAGACCCAGTACTTC,CASSLLTGTSGVLETQYF,.,TRBV11-2,TRBD2,TRBJ2-5
TGCAGTGCTGTCCCCCCATATCCTTACGAGCAGTACTTC,CSAVPPYPYEQYF,few,TRBV20-1,.,TRBJ2-7
TGCGCCAGCAGCCTTACCCCCACAGGGAACACTGAAGCTTTCTTT,CASSLTPTGNTEAFF,.,TRBV5-1,.,TRBJ1-1
TGTGCCACCAGCAGTGACATCGCTCAGCCCCAGCATTTT,CATSSDIAQPQHF,.,TRBV15,.,TRBJ1-5
TGTGCCAGCAGTTACTTTATTTCCGGATCTCATAGCAATCAGCCCCAGCATTTT,CASSYFISGSHSNQPQHF,many,TRBV6-2/TRBV6-3,.,TRBJ1-5
TGTGCCAGCAGCTTAGCTCCTAGCGGGAGGGGACAGCTGTTTTTT,CASSLAPSGRGQLFF,few,TRBV7-2,TRBD2,TRBJ2-2
TGTGCCAGCAGCCCTAACAGCGGACTAGCTAGAGAGACCCAGTACTTC,CASSPNSGLARETQYF,.,TRBV4-2,TRBD2,TRBJ2-5
TGTGCCAGCAGCTCTGCGGGGGTAGATACGCAGTATTTT,CASSSAGVDTQYF,few,TRBV4-2,TRBD2,TRBJ2-3
TGCAGTGCTAGACTACACACGGGACAGGGCCAAGAGACCCAGTACTTC,CSARLHTGQGQETQYF,.,TRBV20-1,TRBD1,TRBJ2-5
TGCGCCAGCAGCTTCCAGGGGCAAGGCTACAATGAGCAGTTCTTC,CASSFQGQGYNEQFF,.,TRBV5-1,.,TRBJ2-1
TGTGCCAGCAGTTTTGACTTGCGGACCCCAGGCCTCTACAATGAGCAGTTCTTC,CASSFDLRTPGLYNEQFF,.,TRBV6-2/TRBV6-3,.,TRBJ2-1
TGTGCCAGCATAGACGACGCGCACAGCACAGATACGCAGTGTTTT,CASIDDAHSTDTQCF,.,TRBV6-2/TRBV6-3,.,TRBJ2-3
TGTGCCAGCAGCGCAACCGGGAACACCGGGGAGCTGTTTTTT,CASSATGNTGELFF,few,TRBV7-9,.,TRBJ2-2
TGCGCCAGCAGCTTAAGCAGGCAGAACACTGAAGCTTTCTTT,CASSLSRQNTEAFF,many,TRBV5-1,.,TRBJ1-1
TGTGCCAGCAGCTCGAAGGGAGGTTTCTCCTACGAGCAGTACTTC,CASSSKGGFSYEQYF,.,TRBV21-1,.,TRBJ2-7
TGTGCCAGCAGCTTTCAGGAAACCGGGGAGCTGTTTTTT,CASSFQETGELFF,.,TRBV13,.,TRBJ2-2
TGCAGCGTTGGAGGGGCGAACGGGCCTGAAGCTTTCTTT,CSVGGANGPEAFF,few,TRBV29-1,.,TRBJ1-1
TGTGCCATCGGGACAGGGGATAACACTGAAGCTTTCTTT,CAIGTGDNTEAFF,few,TRBV10-3,TRBD1,TRBJ1-1
TGCAGTGCTAGAGTACGACAGGGGAACTATGGCTACACCTTC,CSARVRQGNYGYTF,few,TRBV20-1,TRBD1,TRBJ1-2
TGCAGCGTGGCGGGGGCGACTGAAGCTTTCTTT,CSVAGATEAFF,.,TRBV29-1,.,TRBJ1-1
TGTGCCACCAGCCCCACGGAGGATCCCAATCAGCCCCAGCATTTT,CATSPTEDPNQPQHF,many,TRBV15,.,TRBJ1-5
TGTGCCAGCAGTTTAGGGATTAGCGGGGGTAGCACAGATACGCAGTATTTT,CASSLGISGGSTDTQYF,many,TRBV12-3/TRBV12-4,TRBD2,TRBJ2-3
TGTGCCTGGAGTGTACTTCGGACCAACTATGGCTACACCTTC,CAWSVLRTNYGYTF,many,TRBV30,.,TRBJ1-2
TGTGCCAGCCGGTCAACCTGGGACAGAGGTATGAACACCGGGGAGCTGTTTTTT,CASRSTWDRGMNTGELFF,many,TRBV19,TRBD1,TRBJ2-2
TGCAGTGCAACACAGGGCTTTGATAGCAATCAGCCCCAGCATTTT,CSATQGFDSNQPQHF,.,TRBV20-1,.,TRBJ1-5
TGTGCCAGCAGTGCCTGGACAGGGGCAAATGAAAAACTGTTTTTT,CASSAWTGANEKLFF,many,TRBV12-3/TRBV12-4,TRBD1,TRBJ1-4
TGTGCCAGCAGTTCTTTTATTACACCGGCCTCCTCCTACGAGCAGTACTTC,CASSSFITPASSYEQYF,few,TRBV28,.,TRBJ2-7
TGTGCCAGCAGTCCGCACAAGAACACCGGGGAGCTGTTTTTT,CASSPHKNTGELFF,.,TRBV28,.,TRBJ2-2
TGCAGTGCTAGTAAACGGGACTCCTACCTCATCACAGATACGCAGTATTTT,CSASKRDSYLITDTQYF,.,TRBV20-1,.,TRBJ2-3
TGCGCCAGCTCATCCGGGACAGGGGGTTCCGGGGAGCTGTTTTTT,CASSSGTGGSGELFF,.,TRBV5-1,TRBD1,TRBJ2-2
TGCGCCAGCAGCCACACGACAGGGGGCATTGAAAAACTGTTTTTT,CASSHTTGGIEKLFF,.,TRBV4-1,TRBD1,TRBJ1-4
TGTGCCAGCAGTCATTATCCACGGCAGAGCCCAAGCACAGATACGCAGTATTTT,CASSHYPRQSPSTDTQYF,.,TRBV12-3/TRBV12-4,.,TRBJ2-3
TGTGCCAGCAGTGAAACCACAGACACCGGGGAGCTGTTTTTT,CASSETTDTGELFF,.,TRBV2,.,TRBJ2-2
TGTGCCAGCAGCTTAGCGGGGGCAACTGGAAACACCATATATTTT,CASSLAGATGNTIYF,many,TRBV7-2,.,TRBJ1-3
TGTGCCAGCAGTTTTATTGCGGGACAGGGTCAACTTGAGCAGTACTTC,CASSFIAGQGQLEQYF,few,TRBV28,TRBD1,TRBJ2-7
TGTGCCAGCAGCTTTCGGGAGAACTACAATGAGCAGTTCTTC,CASSFRENYNEQFF,few,TRBV7-9,.,TRBJ2-1
TGTGCCAGCAGCCGAGCTCTAGCGAATTACTACAATGAGCAGTTCTTC,CASSRALANYYNEQFF,many,TRBV12-3/TRBV12-4,.,TRBJ2-1
TGTGCCAGCAGTTTTGTGGGAGGAGGTCAGCCCCAGCATTTT,CASSFVGGGQPQHF,few,TRBV12-3/TRBV12-4,.,TRBJ1-5